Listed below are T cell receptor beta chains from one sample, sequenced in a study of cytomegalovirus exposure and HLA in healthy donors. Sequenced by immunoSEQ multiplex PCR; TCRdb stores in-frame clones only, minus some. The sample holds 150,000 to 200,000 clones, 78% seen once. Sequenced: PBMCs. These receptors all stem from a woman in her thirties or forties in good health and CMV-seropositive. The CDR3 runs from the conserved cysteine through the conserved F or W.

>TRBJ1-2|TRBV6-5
CASSRGTGLEHTF
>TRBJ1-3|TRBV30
CAWGDRSSSGNTIYF
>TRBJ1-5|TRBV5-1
CASSPQGARGQPQHF
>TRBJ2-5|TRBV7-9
CASSLGQEIQETQYF
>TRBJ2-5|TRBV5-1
CASSRAGGLQETQYF
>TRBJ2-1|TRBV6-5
CASRPTSGGANEQFF
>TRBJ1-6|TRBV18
CASSPKTGAGSPLHF
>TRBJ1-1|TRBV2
CASRDDRRTEAFF
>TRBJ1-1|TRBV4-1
CASSPKQGAILITEAFF
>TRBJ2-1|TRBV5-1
CASTPRLAGGNNEQFF
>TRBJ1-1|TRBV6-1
CASRNGGGNTEAFF
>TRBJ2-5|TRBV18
CASSPGTGGRETQYF
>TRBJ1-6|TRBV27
CASSFRQTNSPLHF
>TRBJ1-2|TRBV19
CASAGADYGYTF
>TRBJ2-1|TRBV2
CASSDRDLYNEQFF
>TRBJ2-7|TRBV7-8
CASSSSLSGGAGLSYEQYF
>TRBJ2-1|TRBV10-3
CAIRDSHYEQFF
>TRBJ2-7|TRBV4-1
CASSQDYRDFSYEQYF
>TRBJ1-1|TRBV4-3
CASSPSGGFLNTEAFF
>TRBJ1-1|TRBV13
CASSFGGTSGTWNTEAFF
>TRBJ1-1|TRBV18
CASSPRGRGEAFF
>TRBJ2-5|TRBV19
CASRSPGGETQYF
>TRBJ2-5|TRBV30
CAWGDRQETQYF
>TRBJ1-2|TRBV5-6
CASSPGTANGYTF
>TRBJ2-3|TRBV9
CASSVEGYRTSTDTQYF
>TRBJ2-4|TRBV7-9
CASSRQGRTIQYF
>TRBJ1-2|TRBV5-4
CASSFGTALTYGYTF